This paragraph covers one T cell receptor (beta chain) sequence. This entry belongs to a study of blood T cell repertoires in COVID-19. As for the study in general: Acute-phase and convalescent COVID-19 samples originated in the United States, Italy and Spain. Sources were T cells, B-cell-depleted T cells, or PBMCs; the material itself was cDNA or gDNA.

V was pared by 2 bases and J by 5 bases, with 15 bases between. The germline CDR1 and CDR2 sequences are LGHNA and YSLEER. The CDR3 length is 15 residues. Original data processing: Quantification of nucleated cells was approximated via reference gene primer amplification. The table came from immunoSEQ multiplex PCR; TCRdb's copy has only in-frame clones and leaves some out. V and J calls and clone size are copied from that table; D and trimming were computed from the DNA. The table shows about 100,000 clones, with around four fifths occurring only once. The TCR originated in a man between 70 and 80 years old with active or convalescent COVID-19. The rearrangement joins TRBV4-3 to TRBJ2-5, with D maybe TRBD1 (8 bases). The sample consisted of peripheral blood. CDR3 residues: CASSQNRGGPETQYF. The CDR3 DNA reads TGCGCCAGCAGCCAAAACAGGGGGGGGCCCGAGACCCAGTACTTC.